This entry lists 9 T cell receptor beta chains sequenced from one sample in a study of blood T cell repertoires in COVID-19 (TCRdb year 2020). Library preparation used the immunoSEQ multiplex PCR assay. Drawn from immuneACCESS, this table holds only the in-frame rearrangements with V and J called that TCRdb kept. Clones are partly lost; checked studies trace under half to an unresolved V gene and leave the rest unexplained. For this sample the table gives 50,000 to 60,000 clones, of which roughly 85% were detected only once. About 13% of the sample is held by the ten biggest clonotypes. The sequencing input was peripheral blood. Receptors originate from a human donor in a cohort sampled during active COVID-19.

The chain recombines TRBV9 with TRBJ2-1; D remains ambiguous. Trimming shortened V by 2 bases and J by 0 bases, and 9 bases separated the two germline ends. From germline, CDR1 is SGDLS and CDR2 YYNGEE. This CDR3 region has 15 residues. The DNA for the CDR3 is TGTGCCAGCAGCGTGAGTGCTAGCTCCTACAATGAGCAGTTCTTC. Protein sequence: CASSVSASSYNEQFF.

The V call is TRBV9, the J call TRBJ2-2, with a tentative D call TRBD2 (5 bases). V was trimmed by 1 base and J by 4 bases, leaving 8 bases between them. The V gene's germline CDR1 is SGDLS and CDR2 YYNGEE. This CDR3 has 14 residues. The CDR3, as DNA: TGTGCCAGCAGCGTATTGAGGGCCACCGGGGAGCTGTTTTTT. Its protein is CASSVLRATGELFF.

The gene calls are TRBV15 and TRBJ2-1, with 11 bases aligning to TRBD2. Germline lookup yields CDR1 LNHNV and CDR2 YYDKDF (reference sequence). The trim removed 0 bases at V and 9 bases at J, leaving 13 bases unmatched. The CDR3 covers 18 residues. The CDR3 is CATSRDRGFTSGSLEQFF. DNA for the CDR3: TGTGCCACCAGCAGAGATCGAGGGTTTACTAGCGGGAGCCTTGAGCAGTTCTTC. The full variable domain, its missing parts supplied by reference TRBV15 and TRBJ2-1, is DAMVIQNPRYQVTQFGKPVTLSCSQTLNHNVMYWYQQKSSQAPKLLFHYYDKDFNNEADTPDNFQSRRPNTSFCFLDIRSPGLGDTAMYLCATSRDRGFTSGSLEQFFGPGTRLTVL.

The genes are TRBV19 and TRBJ2-7; tentatively, D is TRBD2 (5 bases). This CDR3 spans 16 amino acids. Germline CDR1 and CDR2: LNHDA and SQIVND (reference sequence). V was cut by 3 bases and J by 5 bases, with 20 bases left in between. The CDR3 is CASSIIKGGSTHEQYF. The CDR3 DNA reads as TGTGCCAGTAGTATTATTAAGGGTGGGAGCACCCACGAGCAGTACTTC.

This sequence joins TRBV18 and TRBJ2-7; TRBD1 agrees at 7 bases. Germline values: CDR1 KGHSH, CDR2 LQKENI. CDR3 size: 15 residues. V lost 5 bases to trimming and J lost 2 bases; unmatched junction nucleotides: 9. The CDR3 sequence: CASSELQGHTYEQYF. CDR3 in DNA: TGTGCCAGCTCAGAACTACAGGGGCATACCTACGAGCAGTACTTC.

This chain connects TRBV27 to TRBJ2-1, with 10 bases fitting TRBD2. J was trimmed by 6 bases and V by 6 bases; bases with no gene match: 8. The CDR3 has 15 amino acids. From germline, CDR1 is MNHEY and CDR2 SMNVEV (reference sequence). CDR3 sequence: CASRSAGGPLNEQFF. The CDR3 DNA follows: TGTGCCAGCAGGTCAGCGGGAGGGCCGCTCAATGAGCAGTTCTTC.

This rearrangement joins TRBV14 to TRBJ2-6; 8 bases fit TRBD1. Germline V gene sequence: CDR1 SGHDN, CDR2 FVKESK. There are 19 residues in the CDR3. Trimming at V came to 2 bases and at J to 1 base, leaving 10 bases not matched to a gene. The CDR3 is CASSQRSDRARSGANVLTF. The CDR3 coding sequence is TGTGCCAGCAGCCAAAGGTCGGACAGGGCTAGGTCTGGGGCCAACGTCCTGACTTTC. Together with reference TRBV14 and TRBJ2-6, the CDR3 gives the full variable domain: EAGVTQFPSHSVIEKGQTVTLRCDPISGHDNLYWYRRVMGKEIKFLLHFVKESKQDESGMPNNRFLAERTGGTYSTLKVQPAELEDSGVYFCASSQRSDRARSGANVLTFGAGSRLTVL.

The J gene is TRBJ2-6, the V gene TRBV6-1, with a possible D match to TRBD1 (5 bases). V lost 4 bases, J lost 4 bases, and 14 bases lay in between. The CDR3 has 16 residues. The germline gives CDR1 MNHNS, CDR2 SASEGT. For the CDR3, the DNA is TGTGCCAGCAGTGGGGGCCCGGCGCCGGGGGCCAACGTCCTGACTTTC. It specifies CASSGGPAPGANVLTF.

The rearrangement joins TRBV30 to TRBJ1-6; D gene unclear. V lost 2 bases, J lost 8 bases, and 10 bases lay in between. CDR3 length equals 13 residues. Looked up from germline, CDR1 is GTSNPN and CDR2 is SVGIG (reference sequence). CDR3 loop: CAWSPQGDSPLHF. The CDR3 DNA is TGTGCCTGGAGTCCTCAAGGAGATTCACCCCTCCACTTT.